One T cell receptor beta chain is described in this entry. TCRdb's table, derived via immunoSEQ multiplex PCR, lists solely in-frame clones and lacks some. The sample lists more than 95,000 clones; around 94% were seen once. This sample was included in a study of OX40 agonist ivuxolimab in advanced cancers. This CDR3 contains 13 residues. The germline V gene has CDR1 LNHDA and CDR2 SQIVND (reference sequence). V was cut by 6 bases and J by 8 bases, with 16 bases left in between. The chain uses TRBV19 and TRBJ1-2; D call uncertain. The receptor comes from an adult with an advanced solid tumor such as melanoma, head and neck, liver or kidney cancer. The specimen comprised CD4+ or CD8+ T cells sorted from blood, sampled in a trial of the OX40 agonist ivuxolimab. CDR3 protein: CASSIGLLRGYTF. In DNA form, the CDR3 reads TGTGCCAGTAGCATCGGACTTCTCCGGGGCTACACCTTC.